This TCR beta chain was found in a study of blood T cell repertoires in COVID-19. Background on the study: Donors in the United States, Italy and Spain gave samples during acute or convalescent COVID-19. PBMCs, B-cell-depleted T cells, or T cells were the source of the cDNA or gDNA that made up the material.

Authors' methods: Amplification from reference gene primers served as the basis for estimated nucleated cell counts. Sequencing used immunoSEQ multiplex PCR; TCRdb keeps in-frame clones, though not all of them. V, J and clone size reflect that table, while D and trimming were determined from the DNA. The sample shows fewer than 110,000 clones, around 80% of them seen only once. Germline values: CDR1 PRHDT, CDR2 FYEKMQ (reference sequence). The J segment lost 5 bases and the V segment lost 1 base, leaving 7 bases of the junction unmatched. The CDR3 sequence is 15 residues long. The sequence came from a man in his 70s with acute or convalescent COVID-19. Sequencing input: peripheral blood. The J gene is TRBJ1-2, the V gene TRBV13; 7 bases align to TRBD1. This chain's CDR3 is CASSLETQGVYGYTF. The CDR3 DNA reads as TGTGCCAGCAGCTTAGAGACTCAGGGGGTATATGGCTACACCTTC. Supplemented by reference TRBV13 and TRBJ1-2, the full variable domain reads AAGVIQSPRHLIKEKRETATLKCYPIPRHDTVYWYQQGPGQDPQFLISFYEKMQSDKGSIPDRFSAQQFSDYHSELNMSSLELGDSALYFCASSLETQGVYGYTFGSGTRLTVV.